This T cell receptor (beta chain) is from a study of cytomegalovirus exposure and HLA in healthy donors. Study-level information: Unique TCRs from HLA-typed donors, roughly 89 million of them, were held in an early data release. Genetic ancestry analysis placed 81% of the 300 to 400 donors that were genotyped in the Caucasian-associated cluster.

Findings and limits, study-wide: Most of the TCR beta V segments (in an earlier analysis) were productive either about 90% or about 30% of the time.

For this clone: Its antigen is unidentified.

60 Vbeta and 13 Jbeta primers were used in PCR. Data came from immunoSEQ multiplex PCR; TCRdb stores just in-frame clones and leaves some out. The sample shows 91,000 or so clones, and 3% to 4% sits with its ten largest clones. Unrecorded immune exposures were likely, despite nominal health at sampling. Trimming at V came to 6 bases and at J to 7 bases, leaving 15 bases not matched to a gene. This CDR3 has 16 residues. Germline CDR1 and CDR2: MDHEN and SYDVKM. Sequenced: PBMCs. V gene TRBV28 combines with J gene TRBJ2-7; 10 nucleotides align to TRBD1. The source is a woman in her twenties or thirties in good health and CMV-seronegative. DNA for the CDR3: TGTGCCAGCAGCTCGCCCGACGAATGGACAGGGGGGGAGCAGTACTTC. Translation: CASSSPDEWTGGEQYF.